This is a list of T cell receptor beta chains from one sample in a study of blood T cells in healthy people across ages. In TCRdb, the 5' RACE reads were re-called with MiXCR into one record per CDR3 protein. The table records about 680,000 distinct CDR3 sequences, 49% of them present only once. The sequenced material came from blood. Receptor source: a woman in her sixties or seventies in good health. Each CDR3 is given with its conserved first and last residue. D genes are given only for firm matches. Clone size is shown for a subset of rows, as once, few, many or a class of expanded clone.

>TRBV20-1|TRBJ2-5|few|-
TGCAGTGCTAGAGAAGGGTCGAAGAGGGAGACCCAGTACTTC
CSAREGSKRETQYF
>TRBV5-1|TRBJ1-1|-|-
TGCGCCAGCAGCTTGAGGCAGGGGAACACTGGAGCTTTCTTT
CASSLRQGNTGAFF
>TRBV6-6|TRBJ1-2|-|-
TGTGCCGGCAGTACTTCAGGGGCAGGTGGCTACACCTTC
CAGSTSGAGGYTF
>TRBV20-1|TRBJ2-5|-|-
TGCAGTGCTAGACGGACGCGCCAAGAGACCCAGTACTTC
CSARRTRQETQYF
>TRBV20-1|TRBJ2-7|few|TRBD2
TGCAGTGCCTCTATGACTAGCGGGAACTCCTACGAGCAGTACTTC
CSASMTSGNSYEQYF
>TRBV4-1|TRBJ2-1|-|TRBD2
TGCGCCAGCAGCCAAGAAGGGTGGGCTAGCGGGCGCTCCTACAATGAGCAGTTCTTC
CASSQEGWASGRSYNEQFF
>TRBV27|TRBJ2-7|few|TRBD1
TGTGCCAGCAGTGTAGGGGGACAGGGCGTGCAGTACTTC
CASSVGGQGVQYF
>TRBV20-1|TRBJ2-1|once|TRBD2
TGCAGTGCTAGCCAAAAGCGGGAGATTTACAATGAGCAGTTCTTC
CSASQKREIYNEQFF
>TRBV7-6|TRBJ2-1|-|TRBD2
TGTGCCAGCAGCCCGGTTCGGGAGGGGTACGTCGATGAGCAGTTCTTC
CASSPVREGYVDEQFF
>TRBV5-1|TRBJ2-4|-|-
TGCGCCAGCAGCTTGGGCCGGACATCCGACATTCAGTACTTC
CASSLGRTSDIQYF
>TRBV6-5|TRBJ2-3|few|-
TGTGCCAGCAGTTACCGGGAGTCGGGAGATACGCAGTATTTT
CASSYRESGDTQYF
>TRBV18|TRBJ2-7|few|-
TGTGCCAGCTCACCGGGGCTCGCACTCTACGAGCAGTACTTC
CASSPGLALYEQYF
>TRBV4-3|TRBJ2-3|-|-
TGCGCCAGCAGCCAGCAAAAAGGGGGGGGAGTCGGAGATACGCAGTATTTT
CASSQQKGGGVGDTQYF
>TRBV20-1|TRBJ2-1|-|-
TGCAGTACATTAGGGGGGCAGCCGAATTACGATGAGCAGTTCTTC
CSTLGGQPNYDEQFF
>TRBV5-5|TRBJ1-4|-|TRBD1
TGTGCCAGCAGCTTCCCCCCCGGGACAGGGGGCGATAAACTGTTTTTT
CASSFPPGTGGDKLFF
>TRBV11-2|TRBJ2-1|-|-
TGTGCCAGCAGCTTAGCGGGGGTGAACAATGAGCAGTTCTTC
CASSLAGVNNEQFF
>TRBV21-1|TRBJ2-3|-|-
TGTGCCAGCAGCAAAGGGGGACTAGCACCCGAGATCACTCCAGATACGCAGTATTTT
CASSKGGLAPEITPDTQYF
>TRBV9|TRBJ2-3|few|-
TGTGCCAGCAGCGTAGACGGGAGTGCAGATACGCAGTATTTT
CASSVDGSADTQYF
>TRBV6-6|TRBJ2-4|-|TRBD1
TGTGCCAGCAGTGATGGGACAGCAAGGGGCAAAAACATTCAGTACTTC
CASSDGTARGKNIQYF
>TRBV7-2|TRBJ2-3|-|-
TGTGCCAGCAGCTTGGCCAGGTGGGCAGATACGCAGTATTTT
CASSLARWADTQYF
>TRBV20-1|TRBJ2-1|-|TRBD1
TGCAGCGCCACTCCGGGACAGGTTTACAATGAGCAGTTCTTC
CSATPGQVYNEQFF
>TRBV20-1|TRBJ1-1|-|-
TGCAGTGCTAAGGGGGGACGCGAAGCTTTCTTT
CSAKGGREAFF